One sample yielded the 29 T cell receptor beta chains listed below, sequenced in a study of tumor-infiltrating lymphocytes in localized non-small cell lung cancer. The assay was immunoSEQ multiplex PCR, and TCRdb's table has in-frame clones only and misses some. The sample has about 21,000 clones; more than 75% are singletons. The source material was lung tumor tissue. The source is a human donor with non-small cell lung cancer.

V and J are TRBV11-2 and TRBJ2-1; 10 bases align to TRBD2. The V gene's germline CDR1 is SGHAT and CDR2 FQNNGV. The V gene end was trimmed by 2 bases and the J gene end by 10 bases; junction bases not matched to a gene: 2. This CDR3 has 13 residues. CDR3 loop: CASSLSGREEQFF. The CDR3 DNA sequence: TGTGCCAGCAGCTTAAGCGGGAGGGAAGAGCAGTTCTTC.

The rearrangement links TRBV28 to TRBJ1-2; no firm D call. This CDR3 is built from 13 residues. Germline assignment: CDR1 MDHEN and CDR2 SYDVKM. V was clipped by 5 bases and J by 2 bases, with 9 bases between them. The CDR3 spells CASSPGHNYGYTF. CDR3 DNA sequence: TGTGCCAGCAGTCCGGGTCACAACTATGGCTACACCTTC.

Here the CDR3 reads CASSLAGGAGNEQFF. CDR3 nucleotide sequence: TGCGCCAGCAGCTTAGCGGGAGGAGCTGGCAATGAGCAGTTCTTC. V usage is TRBV5-1 and J usage is TRBJ2-1; 9 bases agree with TRBD2. The CDR3 has 15 residues. V trimming: 2 bases; J trimming: 6 bases; junction bases outside the gene matches: 6. Germline values: CDR1 SGHRS, CDR2 YFSETQ.

The chain joins TRBV15 to TRBJ2-3, with TRBD1 matching over 9 bases. Losses at the gene ends were 0 bases for V and 0 bases for J; bases not matched to a gene: 7. CDR1 and CDR2 from the germline V gene are LNHNV and YYDKDF (reference sequence). CDR3 length: 18 residues. The CDR3 DNA sequence: TGTGCCACCAGCAGAGAAGGGGGACAGGGCATGAGCACAGATACGCAGTATTTT. This translates into CATSREGGQGMSTDTQYF.

CDR3 sequence: CASSQLYSGELFF. CDR3 bases: TGTGCCAGCAGCCAATTATATAGCGGGGAGCTGTTTTTT. V and J are TRBV7-2 and TRBJ2-2; no reliable D call. The CDR3 extends over 13 amino acids. CDR1 SGHTA and CDR2 FQGNSA come from the germline V gene. Deletions cut 5 bases from V and 7 bases from J, with 11 bases between. The full variable domain, completed using reference TRBV7-2 and TRBJ2-2, is GAGVSQSPSNKVTEKGKDVELRCDPISGHTALYWYRQSLGQGLEFLIYFQGNSAPDKSGLPSDRFSAERTGGSVSTLTIQRTQQEDSAVYLCASSQLYSGELFFGEGSRLTVL.

The V and J genes are TRBV11-3 and TRBJ2-3; D unclear. Per germline, CDR1 SGHNT and CDR2 YENEEA. V was clipped by 5 bases and J by 0 bases, with 12 bases between them. This CDR3 is 15 amino acids long. The CDR3 reads CASSPSTASTDTQYF. The DNA of the CDR3 is TGTGCCAGCAGCCCCTCCACCGCTAGCACAGATACGCAGTATTTT.

This chain joins TRBV20-1 and TRBJ1-1, with D perhaps matching TRBD1 (5 bases). CDR3 length: 11 residues. V was trimmed by 3 bases and J by 12 bases, leaving 14 bases between them. The germline gives CDR1 DFQATT, CDR2 SNEGSKA (reference sequence). This chain's CDR3 is CSARAQGETFF. CDR3 in DNA: TGCAGTGCTAGGGCTCAAGGGGAGACTTTCTTT.

The sample holds one count of this clone. The rearrangement joins TRBV27 to TRBJ2-3; D is unclear. The CDR3 length is 11 residues. With 7 bases removed from V and 2 bases from J, the gap between germline ends came to 4 bases. Germline-derived CDR1 and CDR2 are MNHEY and SMNVEV (reference sequence). The CDR3: CASTNTDTQYF. The CDR3 DNA is TGTGCCAGCACCAACACAGATACGCAGTATTTT.

Here the CDR3 reads CASSQVVGAGGPGEQFF. The CDR3 nucleotides read TGCGCCAGCAGCCAAGTAGTGGGGGCGGGAGGGCCGGGTGAGCAGTTCTTC. This chain joins TRBV4-3 and TRBJ2-1; 9 bases align to TRBD2. Germline trimming cut 1 base from V and 9 bases from J; bases unmatched to any gene: 13. This CDR3 comprises 17 residues. CDR1 is LGHNA, CDR2 YSLEER, per germline.

The CDR3 nucleotides read TGCAGCGTTGAAACACAGGATGGAAACACCATATATTTT. This sequence encodes CSVETQDGNTIYF. The rearrangement joins TRBV29-1 to TRBJ1-3; a weak D match, TRBD1 (5 bases). The V gene's germline CDR1 is SQVTM and CDR2 ANQGSEA. This CDR3 has 13 residues. V lost 2 bases, J lost 3 bases, and 8 bases lay in between.

CDR3 loop: CAWSKGGDEKLFF. The CDR3 region has the DNA TGTGCCTGGAGTAAGGGGGGCGATGAAAAACTGTTTTTT. This chain links TRBV30 with TRBJ1-4, with D perhaps TRBD1 (6 bases). The CDR3 length is 13 residues. Germline values: CDR1 GTSNPN, CDR2 SVGIG (reference sequence). Trimming removed 2 bases from V and 6 bases from J, with 10 bases in between.

This clone appeared a single time. The chain recombines TRBV14 with TRBJ2-3, with D perhaps TRBD2 (6 bases). CDR1 and CDR2 (germline): SGHDN, FVKESK. Trimming took off 4 bases at V and 2 bases at J, with 16 bases between the two ends. This CDR3 comprises 16 residues. Here the CDR3 reads CASSPTSFWDTDTQYF. The CDR3 DNA reads TGTGCCAGCAGCCCGACTAGTTTCTGGGACACAGATACGCAGTATTTT.

This sequence joins TRBV5-4 and TRBJ2-7; 8 nucleotides align to TRBD2. Trimming took 3 bases from V and 1 from J; bases not matched to a gene: 3. This CDR3 comprises 14 residues. Germline-derived CDR1 and CDR2 are SGHNT and YYREEE (reference sequence). This CDR3 reads CASSSGGMSYEQYF. Written as DNA, the CDR3 is TGTGCCAGCAGCTCGGGGGGGATGTCCTACGAGCAGTACTTC.

V usage is TRBV2 and J usage is TRBJ2-7, with D perhaps matching TRBD1 or TRBD2 (5 bases each). V lost 5 bases, J lost 5 bases, and 19 bases lay in between. Germline V CDR1 and CDR2: SNHLY, FYNNEI. This CDR3 is 15 amino acids long. The CDR3 DNA is TGTGCCAGCAGTACAGGTCGGGGAGAGTCCCACGAGCAGTACTTC. This codes for CASSTGRGESHEQYF.

The V call is TRBV4-2, the J call TRBJ1-2, with D tentatively TRBD1 (5 bases). CDR1 and CDR2 from the germline V gene are LGHNA and YNFKEQ. V lost 4 bases to trimming and J lost 8 bases, with 14 bases between them. There are 13 residues in the CDR3. The CDR3 DNA follows: TGTGCCAGCAGCCCGCGGGAGGGACCGGGCTACACCTTC. Its protein is CASSPREGPGYTF.

The chain combines TRBV6-4 with TRBJ1-1; no definite D call. Per the germline V gene, CDR1 is MRHNA and CDR2 is SNTAGT. The V end was cut by 5 bases, the J end by 0 bases, with 7 bases between. The CDR3 has 13 residues. The CDR3 coding sequence is TGTGCCAGCAGTCCAGCATTGAACACTGAAGCTTTCTTT. It translates to CASSPALNTEAFF.

The V call is TRBV5-1, the J call TRBJ2-1, with unresolved D. Germline V lookup: CDR1 SGHRS, CDR2 YFSETQ. This CDR3 comprises 12 residues. Trimming left V 2 bases short and J 8 bases short, with 8 bases between. The CDR3 here is CASSFRLDEQFF. The DNA of the CDR3 is TGCGCCAGCAGCTTCAGATTAGATGAGCAGTTCTTC. The full variable domain, rest sourced from reference TRBV5-1 and TRBJ2-1, is KAGVTQTPRYLIKTRGQQVTLSCSPISGHRSVSWYQQTPGQGLQFLFEYFSETQRNKGNFPGRFSGRQFSNSRSEMNVSTLELGDSALYLCASSFRLDEQFFGPGTRLTVL.

The rearrangement links TRBV28 to TRBJ1-6; no clear D. The CDR3 runs to 15 residues. Germline loops: CDR1 MDHEN, CDR2 SYDVKM. Trimming pared 5 bases from V and 9 bases from J, leaving 17 bases between. The CDR3 loop reads CASSPPTGIGSPLHF. The CDR3 DNA reads TGTGCCAGCAGTCCCCCGACGGGAATAGGTTCACCCCTCCACTTT.

The J gene is TRBJ2-1, the V gene TRBV5-6, with D possibly TRBD1 on 6 matching bases. This CDR3 is built from 15 residues. The germline V gene has CDR1 SGHDT and CDR2 YYEEEE. The V gene lost 1 base and the J gene lost 5 bases, with 13 bases spanning the gap. CDR3 amino acids: CASSLRGKFNNEQFF. The CDR3, as DNA: TGTGCCAGCAGCTTGAGGGGGAAGTTTAACAATGAGCAGTTCTTC.

The V gene is TRBV29-1, the J gene TRBJ2-1; 8 nucleotides match TRBD2. Germline-derived CDR1 and CDR2 are SQVTM and ANQGSEA. The CDR3 loop spans 16 amino acids. V dropped 2 bases and J dropped 8; count of bases not matched to a gene: 14. The CDR3 bases are TGCAGCGTTGAACCTAGTTTTAGCGGGATAGGAGATGAGCAGTTCTTC. Its translation is CSVEPSFSGIGDEQFF.

As DNA, the CDR3 is TGTGCCAGCAAAGTAGGATTCGTGGGATACGAGCAGTACTTC. Protein sequence: CASKVGFVGYEQYF. V gene TRBV11-2 combines with J gene TRBJ2-7; no definite D call. V lost 7 bases and J lost 4, with 17 bases in between. CDR1 SGHAT and CDR2 FQNNGV come from the germline V gene. The CDR3 totals 14 residues.

This clone was found once. The chain uses TRBV6-5 and TRBJ2-3, with D tentatively TRBD2 (5 bases). V was trimmed by 7 bases and J by 3 bases, leaving 11 bases between them. Germline-derived CDR1 and CDR2 are MNHEY and SVGAGI. The CDR3 is 13 residues long. This CDR3 reads CASTVPGTDTQYF. The CDR3 bases are TGTGCCAGCACGGTTCCGGGGACAGATACGCAGTATTTT.

CDR3 coding DNA: TGTGCCAGCAGCCTCGGTATCAGCGGCGCCCCGAGCTCCTACAATGAGCAGTTCTTC. Residues: CASSLGISGAPSSYNEQFF. The chain recombines TRBV7-2 with TRBJ2-1, with D possibly being TRBD2 (5 bases). Per the germline V gene, CDR1 is SGHTA and CDR2 is FQGNSA. V was shortened by 5 bases and J by 0 bases, with 23 bases between the two germline ends. CDR3 length: 19 residues.

The chain employs TRBV5-1 and TRBJ2-1, with TRBD2 as a possible D gene (6 bases). This CDR3 has 16 amino acids. Germline V CDR1 and CDR2: SGHRS, YFSETQ. Trimming cost V 6 bases and J 0 bases, with 16 bases left between them. In DNA form, the CDR3 reads TGCGCCAGCAAAGGGACTTTCCCCAGCTCCTACAATGAGCAGTTCTTC. This sequence encodes CASKGTFPSSYNEQFF.

For the CDR3, the DNA is TGTGCCAGCAGCTCTAGACTAGCGGGGGACGAGCAGTACTTC. Translated: CASSSRLAGDEQYF. The rearrangement links TRBV7-2 to TRBJ2-7; 12 bases agree with TRBD2. The CDR3 totals 14 residues. Germline V CDR1 and CDR2: SGHTA, FQGNSA. V lost 4 bases to trimming and J lost 5 bases; unmatched junction nucleotides: 3. Together with reference TRBV7-2 and TRBJ2-7, the CDR3 gives the full variable domain: GAGVSQSPSNKVTEKGKDVELRCDPISGHTALYWYRQSLGQGLEFLIYFQGNSAPDKSGLPSDRFSAERTGGSVSTLTIQRTQQEDSAVYLCASSSRLAGDEQYFGPGTRLTVT.

This clone was found once. This chain joins TRBV7-2 and TRBJ2-7; no clear D. V dropped 1 base and J dropped 0 bases, with 10 bases sitting between them. CDR3 length: 15 amino acids. From germline, CDR1 is SGHTA and CDR2 FQGNSA. CDR3 coding DNA: TGTGCCAGCAGCTTAGGGCGGAGTCTCTCCTACGAGCAGTACTTC. This gives the protein CASSLGRSLSYEQYF. The whole variable domain, remainder taken from reference TRBV7-2 and TRBJ2-7, is GAGVSQSPSNKVTEKGKDVELRCDPISGHTALYWYRQSLGQGLEFLIYFQGNSAPDKSGLPSDRFSAERTGGSVSTLTIQRTQQEDSAVYLCASSLGRSLSYEQYFGPGTRLTVT.

This sequence joins TRBV6-5 and TRBJ2-1, with TRBD2 matching over 9 bases. V gave up 0 bases and J gave up 7 bases; unmatched junction bases: 4. In germline, CDR1 is MNHEY, CDR2 SVGAGI. The CDR3 loop spans 15 amino acids. CDR3 coding DNA: TGTGCCAGCAGTTACTCGAATAGCGGGAGAAATGAGCAGTTCTTC. Amino acids: CASSYSNSGRNEQFF.

The chain recombines TRBV7-9 with TRBJ2-2; perhaps TRBD2 as D (6 bases). Germline V gene lookup returns CDR1 SEHNR and CDR2 FQNEAQ (reference sequence). The germline V and J ends were trimmed by 5 bases and 3 bases, with 10 bases remaining between them. There are 14 residues in the CDR3. This chain's CDR3 is CASSLREDTGELFF. CDR3 in DNA: TGTGCCAGCAGCCTAAGGGAGGACACCGGGGAGCTGTTTTTT.

This clone was found a few times. J is TRBJ2-1 and V is TRBV5-4; no clear D. CDR1 and CDR2 (germline): SGHNT, YYREEE (reference sequence). CDR3 size: 12 residues. Trimming left V 2 bases short and J 5 bases short, with 5 bases between. CDR3 loop: CASSFPNNEQFF. The CDR3 DNA is TGTGCCAGCAGCTTTCCAAACAATGAGCAGTTCTTC.